This T cell receptor beta chain was captured by sequencing in a study of blood T cell repertoires in COVID-19. Study summary: The United States, Italy and Spain supplied acute and convalescent COVID-19 samples. From T cells, B-cell-depleted T cells, or PBMCs came the material, which was cDNA or gDNA.

The CDR3 covers 13 residues. From germline, CDR1 is SGHTA and CDR2 FQGNSA. The germline V and J ends were trimmed by 0 bases and 10 bases, with 10 bases remaining between them. Original data processing: Counts of nucleated cells, estimated from reference gene primer amplification, were obtained. TCRdb's copy holds only in-frame clones and misses some; the assay was immunoSEQ multiplex PCR. V, J and clone size reflect that table, while D and trimming were determined from the DNA. This table holds 150,000 or so clones, approximately 80% found once. The chain has TRBV7-2 and TRBJ2-1; no reliable D call. This receptor was taken from a man aged 60 to 75 with acute or convalescent COVID-19. What was sequenced was peripheral blood. The CDR3 spells CASSLAPLLEQFF. Here the CDR3 DNA reads TGTGCCAGCAGCTTAGCTCCCCTCTTGGAGCAGTTCTTC.